These 2 T cell receptor beta chains were sequenced from one sample in a study of T-cell memory formation after mild COVID-19. Via MiXCR, TCRdb re-called the 5' RACE reads, giving one row per CDR3 protein. The sample includes 500,000 to 550,000 distinct CDR3 sequences, about a fifth seen only once; the top ten take about an eighth. The sequencing sample was made of PBMCs or a T cell subset sorted from them (not recorded which). The receptors were gathered from an adult woman who had mild COVID-19 (a few samples of this study predate the infection). Cell type and time point are not known.

The rearrangement joins TRBV5-1 to TRBJ2-7; D perhaps matches TRBD1 (5 bases). Germline V CDR1 and CDR2: SGHRS, YFSETQ. V was pared by 0 bases and J by 6 bases, with 13 bases between. The CDR3 sequence is 14 residues long. This CDR3 is CASSLDGQGREQYF. The CDR3 DNA reads as TGCGCCAGCAGCTTGGATGGGCAGGGTCGCGAGCAGTACTTC.

This clonotype was detected a few times. The chain recombines TRBV18 with TRBJ1-5, with a weak D call TRBD1 (5 bases). CDR1 and CDR2 (germline): KGHSH, LQKENI. This CDR3 is built from 14 residues. V lost 9 bases and J lost 6, with 18 bases in between. The CDR3 sequence is CASSGQRGTQPQHF. In DNA form, the CDR3 reads TGTGCCAGTTCCGGGCAAAGGGGTACTCAGCCCCAGCATTTT.